These T cell receptor beta chains were read from a single sample in a study of CD8+ T cells in alopecia areata. Data came from immunoSEQ multiplex PCR; TCRdb stores just in-frame clones and leaves some out. The data show about 180,000 clones, around 51% seen once. The sample in question was CD8+ T cells sorted from blood, obtained between weeks 51 and 54, from a patient treated with tofacitinib. All receptors derive from a human donor with alopecia areata. Both conserved end residues are part of each CDR3. D genes are given only for firm matches. Not every row has a clone size; where given, it reads once, few, many or a size class.

clone_size j_call d_call v_call cdr3_aa cdr3_nt
. TRBJ2-1 TRBD2 TRBV6-5 CASSSGGWNEQFF TGTGCCAGCAGTTCGGGGGGTTGGAATGAGCAGTTCTTC
. TRBJ2-7 TRBD2 TRBV25-1 CASSGTSGLTSSYEQYF TGTGCCAGCAGTGGAACTAGCGGACTGACCAGCTCCTACGAGCAGTACTTC
. TRBJ2-7 TRBD2 TRBV7-9 CASSPPLRTSGGDNEQYF TGTGCCAGCAGCCCCCCACTCCGGACTAGCGGGGGAGATAACGAGCAGTACTTC
. TRBJ1-1 . TRBV11-1 CASSLDRNTEAFF TGTGCCAGCAGCTTAGACAGGAACACTGAAGCTTTCTTT
few TRBJ2-1 TRBD2 TRBV7-2 CASRPSGGAYNEQFF TGTGCCAGCAGACCTAGCGGGGGGGCTTACAATGAGCAGTTCTTC
few TRBJ1-1 TRBD1 TRBV29-1 CSVGQGEAFF TGCAGCGTTGGACAGGGTGAAGCTTTCTTT
few TRBJ1-1 . TRBV5-6 CASSPGNTEAFF TGTGCCAGCAGCCCAGGGAACACTGAAGCTTTCTTT
. TRBJ2-3 TRBD2 TRBV7-2 CASSPGLAGWRGDTQYF TGTGCCAGCAGTCCGGGACTAGCGGGTTGGCGCGGAGATACGCAGTATTTT
. TRBJ2-2 . TRBV27 CASSLTLTGELFF TGTGCCAGCAGCCTAACTCTCACCGGGGAGCTGTTTTTT
. TRBJ2-3 . TRBV5-6 CASSFLGPGTDTQYF TGTGCCAGCAGCTTCTTAGGGCCGGGCACAGATACGCAGTATTTT
once TRBJ2-5 . TRBV7-9 CASSRGVPETQYF TGTGCCAGCAGCAGGGGGGTTCCGGAGACCCAGTACTTC
. TRBJ1-2 . TRBV12-5 CASGITGTDGYTF TGTGCTAGTGGAATCACCGGGACCGATGGCTACACCTTC
. TRBJ2-7 TRBD2 TRBV7-9 CASSLEGLAGPTYEQYF TGTGCCAGCAGCTTGGAGGGACTAGCGGGGCCCACCTACGAGCAGTACTTC
. TRBJ2-7 TRBD1 TRBV6-5 CASRGDRGYEQYF TGTGCCAGCCGGGGGGACAGGGGGTATGAGCAGTACTTC
once TRBJ2-3 . TRBV4-3 CASSPFVGGAFDTQYF TGCGCCAGCAGCCCCTTTGTCGGGGGAGCCTTCGATACGCAGTATTTT
. TRBJ2-5 TRBD2 TRBV2 CASSEARAGREQETQYF TGTGCCAGCAGTGAAGCTAGGGCAGGGAGGGAACAAGAGACCCAGTACTTC
. TRBJ2-7 . TRBV9 CASSVGPPGDYEQYF TGTGCCAGCAGCGTAGGCCCCCCCGGGGACTACGAGCAGTACTTC
few TRBJ1-3 . TRBV13 CASSLSGAGNTIYF TGTGCCAGCAGCTTATCTGGGGCTGGAAACACCATATATTTT
. TRBJ1-6 . TRBV9 CASSPKGGSYNSPLHF TGTGCCAGCAGCCCGAAGGGGGGATCCTATAATTCACCCCTCCACTTT
. TRBJ2-2 . TRBV6-1 CASILSSPAGELFF TGTGCCAGCATCCTGTCGTCCCCGGCCGGGGAGCTGTTTTTT
few TRBJ1-6 TRBD1 TRBV6-5 CATGDRENSPLHF TGTGCCACCGGGGACAGGGAAAATTCACCCCTCCACTTT
. TRBJ2-5 . TRBV4-3 CASSQDQEGYETQYF TGCGCCAGCAGCCAAGATCAGGAGGGCTACGAGACCCAGTACTTC
. TRBJ1-1 . TRBV27 CASSGDGNTEAFF TGTGCCAGCAGTGGGGATGGGAACACTGAAGCTTTCTTT
few TRBJ2-5 TRBD1 TRBV2 CASRSPRDRQETQYF TGTGCCAGCAGAAGTCCCCGGGACAGACAAGAGACCCAGTACTTC
once TRBJ2-7 TRBD2 TRBV27 CASSFTSGVYEQYF TGTGCCAGCAGTTTCACTAGCGGGGTCTACGAGCAGTACTTC
. TRBJ1-6 TRBD1 TRBV4-2 CASSSGQENSPLHF TGTGCCAGCAGCAGCGGACAGGAGAATTCACCCCTCCACTTT
. TRBJ2-1 . TRBV6-5 CAIRGRAYNEQFF TGTGCCATACGAGGCAGGGCTTACAATGAGCAGTTCTTC
. TRBJ2-5 . TRBV7-9 CASSLIGDGGEVETQYF TGTGCCAGCAGCCTCATTGGCGACGGGGGTGAGGTGGAGACCCAGTACTTC
few TRBJ2-7 . TRBV2 CASRVSYEQYF TGTGCCAGCAGGGTTTCTTACGAGCAGTACTTC
once TRBJ2-2 . TRBV30 CAWSVTSRDTGELFF TGTGCCTGGAGTGTAACAAGCCGGGACACCGGGGAGCTGTTTTTT
. TRBJ2-5 . TRBV7-6 CASSSDGARETQYF TGTGCCAGCAGCTCCGACGGGGCCAGGGAGACCCAGTACTTC
. TRBJ2-3 TRBD1 TRBV19 CATGTGTDTQYF TGTGCCACCGGGACAGGCACAGATACGCAGTATTTT
few TRBJ1-2 . TRBV12-5 CASGSQGFQSGYTF TGTGCTAGTGGCTCCCAGGGATTCCAAAGTGGCTACACCTTC
few TRBJ1-1 . TRBV29-1 CSVDRDTEAFF TGCAGCGTTGACAGGGACACTGAAGCTTTCTTT
. TRBJ1-4 . TRBV29-1 CSVETGEKLFF TGCAGCGTTGAGACAGGTGAAAAACTGTTTTTT
once TRBJ1-1 . TRBV7-9 CASSSQTGGAFF TGTGCCAGCAGCTCCCAGACTGGGGGAGCTTTCTTT
. TRBJ2-5 . TRBV4-3 CASSRLLGVGTQETQYF TGCGCCAGCAGCCGCCTCCTTGGAGTCGGGACCCAAGAGACCCAGTACTTC
many TRBJ2-3 . TRBV6-4 CASSDSGGTDTQYF TGTGCCAGCAGTGACTCTGGCGGCACAGATACGCAGTATTTT